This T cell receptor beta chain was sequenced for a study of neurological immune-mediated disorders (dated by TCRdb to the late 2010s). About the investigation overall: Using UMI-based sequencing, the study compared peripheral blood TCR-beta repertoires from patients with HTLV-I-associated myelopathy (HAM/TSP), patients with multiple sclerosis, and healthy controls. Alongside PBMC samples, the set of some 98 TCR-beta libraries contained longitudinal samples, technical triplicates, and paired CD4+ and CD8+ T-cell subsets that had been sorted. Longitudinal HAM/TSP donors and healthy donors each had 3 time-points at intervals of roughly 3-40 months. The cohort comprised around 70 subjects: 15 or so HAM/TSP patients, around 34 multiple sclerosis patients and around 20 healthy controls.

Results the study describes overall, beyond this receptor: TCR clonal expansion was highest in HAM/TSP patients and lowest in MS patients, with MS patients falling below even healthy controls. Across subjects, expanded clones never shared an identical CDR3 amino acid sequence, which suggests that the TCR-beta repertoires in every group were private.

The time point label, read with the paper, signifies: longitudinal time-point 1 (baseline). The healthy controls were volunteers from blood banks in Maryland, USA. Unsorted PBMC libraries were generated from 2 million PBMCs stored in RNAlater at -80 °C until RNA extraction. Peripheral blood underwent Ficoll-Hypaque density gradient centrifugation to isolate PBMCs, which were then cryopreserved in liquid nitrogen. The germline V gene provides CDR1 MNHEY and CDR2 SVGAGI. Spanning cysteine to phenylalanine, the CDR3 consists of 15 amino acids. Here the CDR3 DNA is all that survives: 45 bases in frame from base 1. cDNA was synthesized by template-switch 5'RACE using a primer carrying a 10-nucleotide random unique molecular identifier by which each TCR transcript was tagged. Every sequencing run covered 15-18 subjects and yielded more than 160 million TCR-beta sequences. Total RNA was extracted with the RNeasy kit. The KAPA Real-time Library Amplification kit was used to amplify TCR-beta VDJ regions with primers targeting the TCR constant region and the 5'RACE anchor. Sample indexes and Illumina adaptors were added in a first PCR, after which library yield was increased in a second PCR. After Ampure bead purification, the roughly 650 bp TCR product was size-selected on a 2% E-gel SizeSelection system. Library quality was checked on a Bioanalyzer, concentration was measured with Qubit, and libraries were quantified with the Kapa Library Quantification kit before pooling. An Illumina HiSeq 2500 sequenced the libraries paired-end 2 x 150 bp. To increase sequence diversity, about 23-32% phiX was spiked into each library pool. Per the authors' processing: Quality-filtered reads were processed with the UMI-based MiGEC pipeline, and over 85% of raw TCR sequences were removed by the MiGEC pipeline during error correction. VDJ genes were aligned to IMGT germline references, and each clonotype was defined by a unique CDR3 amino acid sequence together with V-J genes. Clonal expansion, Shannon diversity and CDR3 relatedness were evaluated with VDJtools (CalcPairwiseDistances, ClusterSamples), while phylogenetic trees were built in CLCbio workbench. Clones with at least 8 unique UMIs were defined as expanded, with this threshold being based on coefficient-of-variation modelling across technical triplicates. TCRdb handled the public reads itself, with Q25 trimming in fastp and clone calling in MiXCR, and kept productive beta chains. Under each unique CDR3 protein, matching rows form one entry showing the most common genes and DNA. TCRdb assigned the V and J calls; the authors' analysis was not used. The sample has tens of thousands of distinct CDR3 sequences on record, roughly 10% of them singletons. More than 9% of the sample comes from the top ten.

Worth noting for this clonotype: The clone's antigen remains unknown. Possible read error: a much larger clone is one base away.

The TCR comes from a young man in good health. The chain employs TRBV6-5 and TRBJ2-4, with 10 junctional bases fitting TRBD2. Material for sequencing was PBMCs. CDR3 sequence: CASSYRGLAQDIQCF. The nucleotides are TGTGCCAGCAGTTACCGGGGACTAGCGCAGGACATTCAGTGCTTC.